This TCR beta chain emerged from a study of Ad26.COV2.S vaccination and SARS-CoV-2 variants. Germline V lookup: CDR1 SGHRS, CDR2 YFSETQ. Trimming stripped 3 bases from V and 2 bases from J, with 8 bases between. This CDR3 is built from 13 residues. Notes on this clone: Distinct nucleotide sequences in the sample also encode this CDR3.

Described treatment: around 19 received Ad26.COV2.S at low or high dose, single or two shots; 5 received placebo; per-sample allocation not given. At day 63 after the first vaccine or placebo injection, samples were drawn. Data came from immunoSEQ multiplex PCR; TCRdb stores just in-frame clones and leaves some out. The repertoire has about 400,000 clones, roughly 90% of them found once; the top ten carry around 1.9%. Sample: peripheral blood, taken in a trial of Ad26.COV2.S vaccine versus placebo. The chain couples TRBV5-1 to TRBJ2-5; D call uncertain. The source of this sequence is a person aged 18 to 59 who received the Ad26.COV2.S COVID-19 vaccine or a placebo. DNA of the CDR3: TGCGCCAGCAGCTCCCTGGTTCAAGAGACCCAGTACTTC. Its translation: CASSSLVQETQYF.